This T cell receptor (beta chain) was documented in a study of blood T cells in healthy people across ages. A sample-barcoded 5' primer and a J-beta primer mix were used in a second PCR of roughly 7 to 11 cycles. TCRdb re-called the 5' RACE reads through MiXCR, storing one row per CDR3 protein. The sample has 700,000 to 900,000 distinct CDR3 sequences; less than 70% are singletons. Study findings and constraints: Comparison with aged donors showed that long-lived donors had more naive CD4+ cells and higher diversity.

A word on this clonotype: Its specificity is not known.

Peripheral blood samples of approximately 10 milliliters were drawn from each donor. Sequencing was done on a sample of blood. This sequence was found in a man older than 75 in good health.

As DNA, the CDR3 is TGTGCCAGCAGCCTCGGGACTCTAGGGCACAGATACGCGTATTTT. Protein: CASSLGTLGHRYAYF. The J gene is TRBJ2-3, the V gene TRBV5-6; maybe TRBD2 (6 bases). Per the germline V gene, CDR1 is SGHDT and CDR2 is YYEEEE. V lost 4 bases to trimming and J lost 14 bases, with 26 bases between them. There are 15 residues in the CDR3.